These T cell receptor beta chains were read from a single sample in a study of cytomegalovirus exposure and HLA in healthy donors. Only in-frame clones appear in the TCRdb table, and some are missing; sequencing was by immunoSEQ multiplex PCR. The table lists 130,000 or so clones, around 84% of them singletons. The sequenced sample was PBMCs. These receptors were collected from a man younger than 35 in good health and CMV-seronegative. Each CDR3 is given with its conserved first and last residue. The D gene is left open where the match is weak. Clone sizes are given selectively: once, few, many, or a class where the clone is expanded.

d_call: TRBD2
j_call: TRBJ2-7
clone_size: .
v_call: TRBV14
cdr3_aa: CASSEGTSLEQYF
cdr3_nt: TGTGCCAGCAGCGAGGGGACTAGCCTTGAGCAGTACTTC

d_call: .
j_call: TRBJ1-2
clone_size: .
v_call: TRBV7-8
cdr3_aa: CASSLAGSANYGYTF
cdr3_nt: TGTGCCAGCAGCTTAGCTGGCTCAGCTAACTATGGCTACACCTTC

d_call: .
j_call: TRBJ1-2
clone_size: .
v_call: TRBV11-2
cdr3_aa: CASSFGTAGQSGYTF
cdr3_nt: TGTGCCAGCAGCTTTGGTACCGCAGGGCAAAGCGGCTACACCTTC

d_call: TRBD1
j_call: TRBJ2-2
clone_size: .
v_call: TRBV29-1
cdr3_aa: CSVGQGLNTGELFF
cdr3_nt: TGCAGCGTTGGACAGGGTTTGAACACCGGGGAGCTGTTTTTT

d_call: TRBD1
j_call: TRBJ2-2
clone_size: once
v_call: TRBV5-1
cdr3_aa: CASSLVGQGVGNTGELFF
cdr3_nt: TGCGCCAGCAGCTTGGTCGGACAGGGCGTGGGGAACACCGGGGAGCTGTTTTTT

d_call: .
j_call: TRBJ2-3
clone_size: once
v_call: TRBV7-9
cdr3_aa: CASSLPGTDTQYF
cdr3_nt: TGTGCCAGCAGCTTACCGGGCACAGATACGCAGTATTTT

d_call: TRBD1
j_call: TRBJ2-1
clone_size: few
v_call: TRBV6-4
cdr3_aa: CASSDHTGTGNEQFF
cdr3_nt: TGTGCCAGCAGTGACCACACCGGGACAGGGAATGAGCAGTTCTTC

d_call: .
j_call: TRBJ2-5
clone_size: .
v_call: TRBV7-2
cdr3_aa: CASSLARGSGETQYF
cdr3_nt: TGTGCCAGCAGCTTAGCTCGGGGATCGGGGGAGACCCAGTACTTC

d_call: .
j_call: TRBJ1-6
clone_size: .
v_call: TRBV7-6
cdr3_aa: CASRLPGNSPLHF
cdr3_nt: TGTGCCAGCAGGCTGCCCGGGAATTCACCCCTCCACTTT

d_call: .
j_call: TRBJ1-1
clone_size: .
v_call: TRBV13
cdr3_aa: CASRGSLNTEAFF
cdr3_nt: TGTGCCAGCAGGGGCTCCTTAAACACTGAAGCTTTCTTT

d_call: TRBD1
j_call: TRBJ2-5
clone_size: .
v_call: TRBV7-8
cdr3_aa: CAGGGTGEETQYF
cdr3_nt: TGTGCCGGGGGGGGGACAGGGGAAGAGACCCAGTACTTC

d_call: TRBD1
j_call: TRBJ1-3
clone_size: .
v_call: TRBV6-5
cdr3_aa: CASSSTGGRANTIYF
cdr3_nt: TGTGCCAGCAGTTCCACAGGGGGTCGTGCGAACACCATATATTTT

d_call: TRBD2
j_call: TRBJ2-3
clone_size: .
v_call: TRBV2
cdr3_aa: CASRASGGAADTQYF
cdr3_nt: TGTGCCAGCAGGGCTAGCGGGGGGGCTGCAGATACGCAGTATTTT

d_call: TRBD1
j_call: TRBJ1-5
clone_size: .
v_call: TRBV5-6
cdr3_aa: CASSKLDRDDQPQHF
cdr3_nt: TGTGCCAGCAGCAAACTGGACAGGGATGATCAGCCCCAGCATTTT

d_call: TRBD1
j_call: TRBJ1-2
clone_size: few
v_call: TRBV19
cdr3_aa: CASSVQTGGNYGYTF
cdr3_nt: TGTGCCAGTAGTGTCCAAACAGGGGGCAACTATGGCTACACCTTC

d_call: TRBD1
j_call: TRBJ2-7
clone_size: .
v_call: TRBV5-1
cdr3_aa: CASSSSGQPNSYEQYF
cdr3_nt: TGCGCCAGCAGCTCGTCGGGACAGCCCAACTCCTACGAGCAGTACTTC

d_call: .
j_call: TRBJ1-1
clone_size: .
v_call: TRBV5-4
cdr3_aa: CASSLAPNTEAFF
cdr3_nt: TGTGCCAGCAGCCTGGCTCCGAACACTGAAGCTTTCTTT

d_call: .
j_call: TRBJ2-7
clone_size: .
v_call: TRBV11-2
cdr3_aa: CASSADQTGEQYF
cdr3_nt: TGTGCCAGCAGCGCGGACCAGACGGGAGAGCAGTACTTC

d_call: TRBD2
j_call: TRBJ2-3
clone_size: .
v_call: TRBV7-9
cdr3_aa: CASSLPRIAGVTSTDTQYF
cdr3_nt: TGTGCCAGCAGCTTACCCAGGATAGCGGGGGTAACTAGCACAGATACGCAGTATTTT

d_call: .
j_call: TRBJ1-5
clone_size: few
v_call: TRBV28
cdr3_aa: CASSLRYDSHRSGQPQHF
cdr3_nt: TGTGCCAGCAGTTTACGATACGACAGCCACAGGTCTGGGCAGCCCCAGCATTTT

d_call: .
j_call: TRBJ1-5
clone_size: few
v_call: TRBV1
cdr3_aa: CTSSQVVKRVRNQPQHF
cdr3_nt: TGCACCAGCAGCCAAGTCGTTAAACGCGTCCGCAATCAGCCCCAGCATTTT

d_call: .
j_call: TRBJ2-7
clone_size: .
v_call: TRBV9
cdr3_aa: CASSVRGGGVNEQYF
cdr3_nt: TGTGCCAGCAGCGTACGTGGAGGGGGGGTGAACGAGCAGTACTTC

d_call: .
j_call: TRBJ2-2
clone_size: .
v_call: TRBV29-1
cdr3_aa: CSVEQGNTGELFF
cdr3_nt: TGCAGCGTTGAACAGGGGAACACCGGGGAGCTGTTTTTT

d_call: TRBD1
j_call: TRBJ2-7
clone_size: .
v_call: TRBV6-6
cdr3_aa: CASSLGTGRFEQYF
cdr3_nt: TGTGCCAGCAGTCTCGGGACAGGACGGTTCGAGCAGTACTTC

d_call: TRBD1
j_call: TRBJ2-1
clone_size: .
v_call: TRBV7-8
cdr3_aa: CASSPSGQGGFYNEQFF
cdr3_nt: TGTGCCAGCAGCCCCTCCGGACAGGGGGGGTTCTACAATGAGCAGTTCTTC

d_call: .
j_call: TRBJ2-5
clone_size: .
v_call: TRBV7-2
cdr3_aa: CASSSQWLQETQYF
cdr3_nt: TGTGCCAGCAGCTCCCAGTGGTTACAAGAGACCCAGTACTTC

d_call: .
j_call: TRBJ1-2
clone_size: once
v_call: TRBV6-5
cdr3_aa: CAVPLTGTDGYTF
cdr3_nt: TGTGCCGTCCCCCTAACAGGGACCGATGGCTACACCTTC

d_call: TRBD1
j_call: TRBJ1-4
clone_size: .
v_call: TRBV25-1
cdr3_aa: CASSAGQGNFEKLFF
cdr3_nt: TGTGCCAGCAGTGCGGGACAGGGGAATTTTGAAAAACTGTTTTTT

d_call: TRBD1
j_call: TRBJ1-6
clone_size: .
v_call: TRBV14
cdr3_aa: CASSPWTGMAPLHF
cdr3_nt: TGTGCCAGCAGCCCCTGGACAGGGATGGCACCCCTCCACTTT

d_call: .
j_call: TRBJ2-2
clone_size: .
v_call: TRBV29-1
cdr3_aa: CSVEGQTGELFF
cdr3_nt: TGCAGCGTGGAAGGACAGACAGGGGAGCTGTTTTTT

d_call: TRBD1
j_call: TRBJ1-1
clone_size: .
v_call: TRBV29-1
cdr3_aa: CSVGTGGVAEAFF
cdr3_nt: TGCAGCGTGGGGACAGGGGGCGTCGCTGAAGCTTTCTTT

d_call: .
j_call: TRBJ2-3
clone_size: .
v_call: TRBV29-1
cdr3_aa: CSVESQGKVDTQYF
cdr3_nt: TGCAGCGTTGAATCTCAGGGGAAGGTAGATACGCAGTATTTT

d_call: .
j_call: TRBJ1-6
clone_size: few
v_call: TRBV7-2
cdr3_aa: CASSSQGVGAQSSPLHF
cdr3_nt: TGTGCCAGCAGCTCCCAGGGAGTGGGGGCGCAAAGCTCACCCCTCCACTTT

d_call: TRBD1
j_call: TRBJ2-2
clone_size: .
v_call: TRBV5-1
cdr3_aa: CASSLHPSTGRSNTGELFF
cdr3_nt: TGCGCCAGCAGCTTGCACCCCTCGACAGGGCGGTCGAACACCGGGGAGCTGTTTTTT

d_call: TRBD1
j_call: TRBJ1-2
clone_size: .
v_call: TRBV29-1
cdr3_aa: CSVGTGPTYGYTF
cdr3_nt: TGCAGCGTAGGGACAGGTCCTACCTATGGCTACACCTTC

d_call: .
j_call: TRBJ2-2
clone_size: .
v_call: TRBV19
cdr3_aa: CASSRTRTNTGELFF
cdr3_nt: TGTGCCAGTAGTAGGACAAGAACGAACACCGGGGAGCTGTTTTTT

d_call: .
j_call: TRBJ1-3
clone_size: .
v_call: TRBV7-9
cdr3_aa: CASSLDINRSGNTIYF
cdr3_nt: TGTGCCAGCAGCTTAGACATTAACCGCTCTGGAAACACCATATATTTT

d_call: .
j_call: TRBJ2-7
clone_size: .
v_call: TRBV2
cdr3_aa: CASSEMAPYEQYF
cdr3_nt: TGTGCCAGCAGTGAAATGGCCCCCTACGAGCAGTACTTC

d_call: .
j_call: TRBJ1-1
clone_size: .
v_call: TRBV14
cdr3_aa: CASSQPGMNTEAFF
cdr3_nt: TGTGCCAGCAGCCAGCCAGGGATGAACACTGAAGCTTTCTTT

d_call: TRBD1
j_call: TRBJ2-3
clone_size: .
v_call: TRBV5-1
cdr3_aa: CASSSQGAGTDTQYF
cdr3_nt: TGCGCCAGCAGCTCACAGGGGGCTGGAACAGATACGCAGTATTTT

d_call: .
j_call: TRBJ2-1
clone_size: .
v_call: TRBV19
cdr3_aa: CASSVSLYNEQFF
cdr3_nt: TGTGCCAGTAGTGTGTCTCTATACAATGAGCAGTTCTTC

d_call: .
j_call: TRBJ1-1
clone_size: .
v_call: TRBV5-4
cdr3_aa: CASSLWRRLNTEAFF
cdr3_nt: TGTGCCAGCAGCTTGTGGAGGAGATTGAACACTGAAGCTTTCTTT

d_call: TRBD2
j_call: TRBJ2-5
clone_size: .
v_call: TRBV5-5
cdr3_aa: CASSLLGTSGQETQYF
cdr3_nt: TGTGCCAGCAGCTTACTAGGGACTAGCGGCCAAGAGACCCAGTACTTC

d_call: .
j_call: TRBJ1-2
clone_size: .
v_call: TRBV6-5
cdr3_aa: CASSTQGNYGYTF
cdr3_nt: TGTGCCAGCTCAACACAGGGAAACTATGGCTACACCTTC

d_call: .
j_call: TRBJ2-7
clone_size: .
v_call: TRBV6-1
cdr3_aa: CASRQAISYEQYF
cdr3_nt: TGTGCCAGCAGACAGGCCATCTCCTACGAGCAGTACTTC

d_call: TRBD1
j_call: TRBJ1-2
clone_size: .
v_call: TRBV7-6
cdr3_aa: CASSPPGQAGGYTF
cdr3_nt: TGTGCCAGCAGCCCTCCCGGACAGGCGGGTGGCTACACCTTC

d_call: .
j_call: TRBJ2-7
clone_size: .
v_call: TRBV5-1
cdr3_aa: CASSLGDSASQQYF
cdr3_nt: TGCGCCAGCAGCTTGGGGGACTCGGCTTCCCAGCAGTACTTC

d_call: TRBD1
j_call: TRBJ1-5
clone_size: few
v_call: TRBV27
cdr3_aa: CASSKRPGQGPPQPQHF
cdr3_nt: TGTGCCAGCAGTAAAAGACCGGGACAGGGGCCCCCTCAGCCCCAGCATTTT

d_call: TRBD1
j_call: TRBJ1-6
clone_size: .
v_call: TRBV6-6
cdr3_aa: CASYTGGGSPLHF
cdr3_nt: TGTGCCAGCTACACAGGGGGCGGATCACCCCTCCACTTT

d_call: .
j_call: TRBJ1-2
clone_size: once
v_call: TRBV4-3
cdr3_aa: CASSQDDGLYGYTF
cdr3_nt: TGCGCCAGCAGCCAAGATGACGGACTCTATGGCTACACCTTC

d_call: TRBD2
j_call: TRBJ2-1
clone_size: .
v_call: TRBV10-1
cdr3_aa: CASSERRGGTNEQFF
cdr3_nt: TGCGCCAGCAGTGAGAGGCGGGGGGGCACAAATGAGCAGTTCTTC

d_call: .
j_call: TRBJ1-2
clone_size: .
v_call: TRBV29-1
cdr3_aa: CSVESVNYGYTF
cdr3_nt: TGCAGCGTTGAATCCGTAAACTATGGCTACACCTTC

d_call: TRBD1
j_call: TRBJ1-1
clone_size: once
v_call: TRBV13
cdr3_aa: CATSNLYRGGLEAFF
cdr3_nt: TGTGCCACCTCAAACCTTTACAGGGGGGGACTTGAAGCTTTCTTT

d_call: .
j_call: TRBJ1-2
clone_size: .
v_call: TRBV10-2
cdr3_aa: CASSEWGDNYGYTF
cdr3_nt: TGCGCCAGCAGTGAGTGGGGAGATAACTATGGCTACACCTTC

d_call: .
j_call: TRBJ2-5
clone_size: .
v_call: TRBV7-3
cdr3_aa: CASSPGLPDETQYF
cdr3_nt: TGTGCCAGCAGCCCCGGACTGCCGGATGAGACCCAGTACTTC

d_call: .
j_call: TRBJ2-7
clone_size: .
v_call: TRBV7-9
cdr3_aa: CASSETLNSSYEQYF
cdr3_nt: TGTGCCAGCAGCGAGACACTTAATTCCTCCTACGAGCAGTACTTC

d_call: .
j_call: TRBJ2-3
clone_size: .
v_call: TRBV25-1
cdr3_aa: CASSASGTDTQYF
cdr3_nt: TGTGCCAGCAGTGCTTCGGGCACAGATACGCAGTATTTT